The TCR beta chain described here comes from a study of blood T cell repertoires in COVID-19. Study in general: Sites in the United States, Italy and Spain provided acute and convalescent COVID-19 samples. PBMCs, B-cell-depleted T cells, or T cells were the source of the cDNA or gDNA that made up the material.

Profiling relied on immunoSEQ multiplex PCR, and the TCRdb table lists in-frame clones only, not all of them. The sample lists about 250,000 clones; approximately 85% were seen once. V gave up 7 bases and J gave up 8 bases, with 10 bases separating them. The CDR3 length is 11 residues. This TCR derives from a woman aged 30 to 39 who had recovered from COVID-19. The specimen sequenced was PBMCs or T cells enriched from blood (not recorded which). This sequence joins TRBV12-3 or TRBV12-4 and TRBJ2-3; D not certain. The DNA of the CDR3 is TGTGCCAGCACCACACGGGTTACGCAGTATTTT. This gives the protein CASTTRVTQYF.